Here is one T cell receptor (beta chain) with its context. Its antigen is as yet unknown. The junction differs from germline at one of its ends, possibly a read error. This record belongs to a study of CD8+ T cells in alopecia areata. CDR3 size: 15 residues. Germline V gene lookup returns CDR1 SSHAT and CDR2 FNYEAQ (reference sequence). Collection of lesional scalp punch biopsies and peripheral blood was performed in alopecia areata patients. Cell sorting was applied to PBMCs, and CD4+ and CD8+ T cells were collected. Study-wide findings and caveats: Resident alphabeta T cells of normal skin are also sequenced in scalp samples. Normal scalp had lower clonality than lesional scalp, with alopecia totalis/universalis lesions showing this most strongly.

Extracted RNA was reverse transcribed into cDNA, the sequencing template. The assay was immunoSEQ multiplex PCR, and TCRdb's table has in-frame clones only and misses some. The sample gives roughly 250,000 clones, less than 80% of which show up once; approximately 1.2% is in the top ten. This material consisted of CD4+ T cells sorted from blood, taken at week 0. The TCR was taken from a human donor with alopecia areata. The chain employs TRBV7-7 and TRBJ2-1; 11 bases align to TRBD1. The DNA of the CDR3 is TGTGCTAGCAGCTTAGGGACAGGGGGGCACAATGAGCAGTTCTTC. Translated, it gives CASSLGTGGHNEQFF.